The 10 T cell receptor beta chains below all came from one sample that was sequenced in a study of cytomegalovirus exposure and HLA in healthy donors. The assay was immunoSEQ multiplex PCR, and TCRdb's table has in-frame clones only and misses some. This table has 150,000 to 200,000 clones, roughly nine tenths appearing once. Material: PBMCs. The receptors were gathered from a woman aged 30 to 39 in good health and CMV-seronegative.

The chain links TRBV5-1 to TRBJ2-7, with 10 bases lining up with TRBD2. This CDR3 region has 16 residues. Trimming cost V 0 bases and J 2 bases; bases outside gene matches: 5. The V gene's germline CDR1 is SGHRS and CDR2 YFSETQ. The CDR3, as DNA: TGCGCCAGCAGCTTGGTGGCTAGCGGGGGAACCTACGAGCAGTACTTC. This translates into CASSLVASGGTYEQYF.

The CDR3 coding sequence is TGTGCCAGCAGCAAGACGAGGGGGACTCCAAGCTATGAGCAGTTCTTC. This codes for CASSKTRGTPSYEQFF. The gene calls are TRBV7-3 and TRBJ2-1; the D gene could be TRBD1 or TRBD2 (6 bases each). This CDR3 has 16 residues. Trimming removed 5 bases from V and 8 bases from J, with 22 bases in between. Looked up from germline, CDR1 is SGHTA and CDR2 is FQGTGA.

The chain links TRBV19 to TRBJ1-2; D may be TRBD1 (6 bases). In germline, CDR1 is LNHDA, CDR2 SQIVND (reference sequence). This CDR3 region has 14 residues. The V and J ends lost 3 bases and 6 bases respectively, with 14 bases between them. The CDR3 spells CASSIDRQGNGYTF. CDR3 sequence (DNA): TGTGCCAGTAGTATTGATCGGCAGGGGAATGGCTACACCTTC.

This clone was seen a few times. The V and J genes are TRBV27 and TRBJ2-4; D gene unclear. The CDR3 has 14 residues. Germline loops: CDR1 MNHEY, CDR2 SMNVEV (reference sequence). V lost 3 bases, J lost 3 bases, and 9 bases lay in between. The CDR3 nucleotides are TGTGCCAGCAGTTTGTACGGCAGCAAAAACATTCAGTACTTC. Its protein product is CASSLYGSKNIQYF.

DNA of the CDR3: TGCAGCGTTCTGGGACTAGCGGGAGGGTTGACAGATACGCAGTATTTT. It encodes CSVLGLAGGLTDTQYF. The gene calls are TRBV29-1 and TRBJ2-3; 16 nucleotides line up with TRBD2. The trim removed 5 bases at V and 3 bases at J, leaving 5 bases unmatched. Germline CDR1 SQVTM, CDR2 ANQGSEA. The CDR3 has 16 amino acids.

V and J are TRBV5-1 and TRBJ2-5; D gene ambiguous. From germline, CDR1 is SGHRS and CDR2 YFSETQ. V was trimmed by 0 bases and J by 5 bases, leaving 14 bases between them. There are 15 residues in the CDR3. Written as DNA, the CDR3 is TGCGCCAGCAGCTTGGAGGCAGTCAGGTCGGAGACCCAGTACTTC. This encodes CASSLEAVRSETQYF.

The V gene is TRBV2, the J gene TRBJ1-2; D is uncertain. The CDR3 length is 13 residues. The V and J ends lost 8 bases and 8 bases respectively, with 18 bases between them. CDR1 is SNHLY and CDR2 is FYNNEI in the germline V gene. CDR3 region: CASYSRQMQGYTF. The CDR3 DNA follows: TGTGCCAGCTACAGCAGGCAGATGCAGGGCTACACCTTC.

The V and J genes are TRBV5-1 and TRBJ1-1, with a possible D match to TRBD1 (5 bases). V was clipped by 0 bases and J by 4 bases, with 13 bases between them. Germline V gene sequence: CDR1 SGHRS, CDR2 YFSETQ. The CDR3 runs 15 residues. In nucleotides, the CDR3 is TGCGCCAGCAGCTTGGTAAGGGGATTATCCACTGAAGCTTTCTTT. Protein: CASSLVRGLSTEAFF.

This chain joins TRBV20-1 and TRBJ1-1; D remains ambiguous. The germline V and J ends were trimmed by 5 bases and 11 bases, with 15 bases remaining between them. Germline V gene lookup returns CDR1 DFQATT and CDR2 SNEGSKA (reference sequence). This CDR3 contains 11 residues. The CDR3 region has the DNA TGCAGTGCTTATGGCGGCCTGTGGGCTTTCTTT. It codes for CSAYGGLWAFF.

This chain's CDR3 is CASSEARNYGYTF. The CDR3 DNA reads TGTGCCAGCAGTGAAGCCCGGAACTATGGCTACACCTTC. The chain recombines TRBV6-1 with TRBJ1-2; D is undetermined. Trimming removed 0 bases from V and 2 bases from J, with 4 bases in between. Germline values: CDR1 MNHNS, CDR2 SASEGT. The CDR3 is 13 residues long.